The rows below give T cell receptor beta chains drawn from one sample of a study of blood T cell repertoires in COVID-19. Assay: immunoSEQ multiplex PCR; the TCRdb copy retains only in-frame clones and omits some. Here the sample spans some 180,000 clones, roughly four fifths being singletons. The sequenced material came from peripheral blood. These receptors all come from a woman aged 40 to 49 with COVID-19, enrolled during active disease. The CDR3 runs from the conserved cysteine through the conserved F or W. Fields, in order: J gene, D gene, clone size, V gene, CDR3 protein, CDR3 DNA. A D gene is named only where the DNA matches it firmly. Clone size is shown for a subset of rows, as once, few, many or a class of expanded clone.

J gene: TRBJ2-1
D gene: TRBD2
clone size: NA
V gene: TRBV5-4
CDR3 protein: CASSLPSGSWNEQFF
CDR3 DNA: TGTGCCAGCAGCTTACCTAGCGGGAGTTGGAATGAGCAGTTCTTC

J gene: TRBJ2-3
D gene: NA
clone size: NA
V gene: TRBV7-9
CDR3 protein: CASRHGDTQYF
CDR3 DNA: TGTGCCAGCAGGCACGGGGATACGCAGTATTTT

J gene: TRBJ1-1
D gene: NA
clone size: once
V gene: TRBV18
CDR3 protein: CASSPRGNTEAFF
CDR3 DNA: TGTGCCAGCTCGCCCAGGGGGAACACTGAAGCTTTCTTT

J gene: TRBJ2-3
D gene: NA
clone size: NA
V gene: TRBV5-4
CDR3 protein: CASSYSRDTQYF
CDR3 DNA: TGTGCCAGCAGCTACTCCCGAGATACGCAGTATTTT

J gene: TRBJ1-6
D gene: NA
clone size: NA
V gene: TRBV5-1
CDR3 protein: CASSRGLLEGSPLHF
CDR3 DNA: TGCGCCAGCAGCAGGGGACTTCTCGAGGGGTCACCCCTCCACTTT

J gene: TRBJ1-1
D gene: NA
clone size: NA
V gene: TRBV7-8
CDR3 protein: CASSLDRGAKNTEAFF
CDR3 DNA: TGTGCCAGCAGCTTAGACCGGGGAGCCAAGAACACTGAAGCTTTCTTT

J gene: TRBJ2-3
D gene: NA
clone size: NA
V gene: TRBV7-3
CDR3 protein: CASSFSGSTDTQYF
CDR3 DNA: TGTGCCAGCAGCTTCTCAGGGAGCACAGATACGCAGTATTTT

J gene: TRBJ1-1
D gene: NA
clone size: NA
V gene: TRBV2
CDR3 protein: CASSGWGGENTEAFF
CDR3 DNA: TGTGCCAGCAGTGGTTGGGGGGGAGAGAACACTGAAGCTTTCTTT

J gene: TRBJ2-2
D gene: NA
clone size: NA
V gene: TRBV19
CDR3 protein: CASSATLNTGELFF
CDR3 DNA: TGTGCCAGTAGTGCAACTTTGAACACCGGGGAGCTGTTTTTT

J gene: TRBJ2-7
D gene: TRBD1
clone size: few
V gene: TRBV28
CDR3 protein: CASSRTGTSSYEQYF
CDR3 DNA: TGTGCCAGCAGCCGGACAGGTACCAGCTCCTACGAGCAGTACTTC

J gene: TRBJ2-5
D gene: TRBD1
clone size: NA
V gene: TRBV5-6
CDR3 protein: CASRPKGQIQETQYF
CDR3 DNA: TGTGCCAGCAGACCAAAGGGACAGATACAGGAGACCCAGTACTTC

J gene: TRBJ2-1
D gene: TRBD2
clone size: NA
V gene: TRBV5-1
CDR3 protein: CASSPEGLGVGEQFF
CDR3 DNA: TGCGCCAGCAGCCCGGAGGGACTAGGGGTAGGGGAGCAGTTCTTC

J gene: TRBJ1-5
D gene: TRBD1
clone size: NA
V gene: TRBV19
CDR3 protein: CASRNPGGGSQPQHF
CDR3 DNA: TGTGCCAGTAGGAACCCAGGGGGCGGGAGTCAGCCCCAGCATTTT

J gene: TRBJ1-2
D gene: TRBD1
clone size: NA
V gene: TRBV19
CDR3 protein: CASSRTGVLNYGYTF
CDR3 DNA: TGTGCCAGTAGCAGGACAGGGGTACTTAACTATGGCTACACCTTC

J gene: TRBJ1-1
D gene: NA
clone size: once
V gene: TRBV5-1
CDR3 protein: CASSLRPGANTEAFF
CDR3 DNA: TGCGCCAGCAGCTTGCGGCCAGGGGCGAACACTGAAGCTTTCTTT

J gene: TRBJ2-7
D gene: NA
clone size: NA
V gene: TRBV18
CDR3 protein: CASSPLIGGQTYEQYF
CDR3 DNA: TGTGCCAGCTCACCACTAATAGGCGGGCAGACCTACGAGCAGTACTTC

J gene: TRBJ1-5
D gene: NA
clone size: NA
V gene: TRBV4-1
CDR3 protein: CASSQVGGRGFGQPQHF
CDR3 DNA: TGCGCCAGCAGCCAAGTTGGGGGCAGGGGCTTCGGTCAGCCCCAGCATTTT

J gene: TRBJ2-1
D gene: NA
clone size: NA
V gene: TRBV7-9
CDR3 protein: CASSFSGLSYNEQFF
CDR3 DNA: TGTGCCAGCAGCTTTTCAGGTCTCTCGTACAATGAGCAGTTCTTC

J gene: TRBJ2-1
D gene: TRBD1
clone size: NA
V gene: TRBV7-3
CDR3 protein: CASSKTGTGAQWSNEQFF
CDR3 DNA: TGTGCCAGCAGCAAGACTGGGACAGGGGCGCAGTGGTCGAATGAGCAGTTCTTC

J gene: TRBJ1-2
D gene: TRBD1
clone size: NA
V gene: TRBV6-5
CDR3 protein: CASLPRTGANYGYTF
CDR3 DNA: TGTGCCAGCCTCCCCAGGACAGGCGCTAACTATGGCTACACCTTC